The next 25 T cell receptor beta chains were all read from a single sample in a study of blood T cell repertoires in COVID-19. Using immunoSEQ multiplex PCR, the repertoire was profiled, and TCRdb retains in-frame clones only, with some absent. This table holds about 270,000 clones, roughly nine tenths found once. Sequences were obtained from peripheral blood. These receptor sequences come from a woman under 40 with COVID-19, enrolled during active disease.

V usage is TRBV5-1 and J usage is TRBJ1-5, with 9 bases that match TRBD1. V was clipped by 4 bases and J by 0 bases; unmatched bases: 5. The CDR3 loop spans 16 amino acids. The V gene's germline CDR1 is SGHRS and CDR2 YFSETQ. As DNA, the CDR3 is TGCGCCAGCAGCCCGGGGGACAGGGATAGCAATCAGCCCCAGCATTTT. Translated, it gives CASSPGDRDSNQPQHF.

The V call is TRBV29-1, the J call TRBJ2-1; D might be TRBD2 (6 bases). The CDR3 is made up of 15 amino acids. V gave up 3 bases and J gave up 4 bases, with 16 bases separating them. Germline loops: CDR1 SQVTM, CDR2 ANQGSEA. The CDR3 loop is CSVEAPGVGYNEQFF. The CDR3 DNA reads TGCAGCGTTGAGGCCCCGGGGGTGGGGTACAATGAGCAGTTCTTC.

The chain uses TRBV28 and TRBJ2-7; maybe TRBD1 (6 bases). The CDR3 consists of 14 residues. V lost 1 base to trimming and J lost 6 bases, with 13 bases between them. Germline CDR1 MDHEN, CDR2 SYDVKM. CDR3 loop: CASSLYRVLGEQYF. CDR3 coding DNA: TGTGCCAGCAGTTTATACAGGGTTTTGGGCGAGCAGTACTTC. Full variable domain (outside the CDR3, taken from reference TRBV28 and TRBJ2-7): DVKVTQSSRYLVKRTGEKVFLECVQDMDHENMFWYRQDPGLGLRLIYFSYDVKMKEKGDIPEGYSVSREKKERFSLILESASTNQTSMYLCASSLYRVLGEQYFGPGTRLTVT.

The CDR3 DNA follows: TGTGCCAGCAGCCAAGGAGGCCTAAGTTCCGGGCCCCAGCATTTT. As protein: CASSQGGLSSGPQHF. The genes are TRBV4-2 and TRBJ1-5; D is unclear. Germline CDR1 LGHNA, CDR2 YNFKEQ. The CDR3 is 15 residues long. V was clipped by 1 base and J by 9 bases, with 16 bases between them.

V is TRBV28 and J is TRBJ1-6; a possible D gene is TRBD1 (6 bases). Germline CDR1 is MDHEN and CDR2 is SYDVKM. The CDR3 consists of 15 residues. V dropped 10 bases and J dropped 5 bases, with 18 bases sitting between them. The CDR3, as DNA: TGTGCCACCCAATGGGGGGGCAGAAATAATTCACCCCTCCACTTT. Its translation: CATQWGGRNNSPLHF.

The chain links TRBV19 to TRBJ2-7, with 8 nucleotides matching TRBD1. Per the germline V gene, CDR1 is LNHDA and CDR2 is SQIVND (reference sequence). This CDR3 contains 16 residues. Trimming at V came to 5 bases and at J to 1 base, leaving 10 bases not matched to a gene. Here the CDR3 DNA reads TGTGCCAGTAGTTTGGACAGGGAAGATGCATCCTACGAGCAGTACTTC. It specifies CASSLDREDASYEQYF.

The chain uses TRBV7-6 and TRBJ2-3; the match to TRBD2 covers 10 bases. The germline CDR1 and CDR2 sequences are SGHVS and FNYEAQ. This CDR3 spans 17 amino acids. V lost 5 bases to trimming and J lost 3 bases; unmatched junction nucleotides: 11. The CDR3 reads CASSLVSGGPGTDTQYF. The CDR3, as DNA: TGTGCCAGCAGCCTTGTTAGCGGGGGGCCGGGGACAGATACGCAGTATTTT. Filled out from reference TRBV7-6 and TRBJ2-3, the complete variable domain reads GAGVSQSPRYKVTKRGQDVALRCDPISGHVSLYWYRQALGQGPEFLTYFNYEAQQDKSGLPNDRFSAERPEGSISTLTIQRTEQRDSAMYRCASSLVSGGPGTDTQYFGPGTRLTVL.

Written as DNA, the CDR3 is TGTGCCAGCAGCCTGGGACAGCACTACGAGCAGTACTTC. Its protein is CASSLGQHYEQYF. J is TRBJ2-7 and V is TRBV11-2; 7 bases are shared with TRBD1. Trimming cost V 5 bases and J 3 bases; bases outside gene matches: 4. Germline V gene data show CDR1 as SGHAT and CDR2 as FQNNGV. This CDR3 comprises 13 residues.

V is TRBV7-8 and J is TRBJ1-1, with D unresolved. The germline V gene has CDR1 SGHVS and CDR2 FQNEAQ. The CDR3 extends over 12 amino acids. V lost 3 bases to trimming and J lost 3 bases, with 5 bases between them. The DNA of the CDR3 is TGTGCCAGCAGCTTCGGGGACACTGAAGCTTTCTTT. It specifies CASSFGDTEAFF.

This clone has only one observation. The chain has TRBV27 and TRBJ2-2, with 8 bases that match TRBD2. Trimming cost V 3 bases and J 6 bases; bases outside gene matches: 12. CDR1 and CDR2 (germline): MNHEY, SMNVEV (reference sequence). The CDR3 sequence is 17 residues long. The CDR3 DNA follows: TGTGCCAGCAGTTTCAGACTAGCGAGCAGTTCAGCCGGGGAGCTGTTTTTT. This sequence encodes CASSFRLASSSAGELFF.

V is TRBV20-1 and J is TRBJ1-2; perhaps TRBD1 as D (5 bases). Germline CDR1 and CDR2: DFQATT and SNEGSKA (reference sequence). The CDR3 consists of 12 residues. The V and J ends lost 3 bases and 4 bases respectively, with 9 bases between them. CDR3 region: CSASLQGYGYTF. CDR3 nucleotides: TGCAGTGCTAGTCTCCAGGGCTATGGCTACACCTTC.

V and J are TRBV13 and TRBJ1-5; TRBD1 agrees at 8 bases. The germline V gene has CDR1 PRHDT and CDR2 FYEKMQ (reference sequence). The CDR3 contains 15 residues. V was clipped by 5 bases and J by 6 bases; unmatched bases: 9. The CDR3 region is CASSTGQGGSQPQHF. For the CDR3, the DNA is TGTGCCAGCAGCACAGGACAGGGCGGAAGTCAGCCCCAGCATTTT. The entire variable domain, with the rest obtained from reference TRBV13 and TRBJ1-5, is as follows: AAGVIQSPRHLIKEKRETATLKCYPIPRHDTVYWYQQGPGQDPQFLISFYEKMQSDKGSIPDRFSAQQFSDYHSELNMSSLELGDSALYFCASSTGQGGSQPQHFGDGTRLSIL.

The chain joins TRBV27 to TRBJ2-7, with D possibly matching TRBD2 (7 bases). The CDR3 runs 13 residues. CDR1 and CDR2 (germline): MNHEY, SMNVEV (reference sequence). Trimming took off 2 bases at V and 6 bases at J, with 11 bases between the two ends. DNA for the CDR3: TGTGCCAGCAGTTTACCGCGGGGGCGCGAGCAGTACTTC. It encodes CASSLPRGREQYF.

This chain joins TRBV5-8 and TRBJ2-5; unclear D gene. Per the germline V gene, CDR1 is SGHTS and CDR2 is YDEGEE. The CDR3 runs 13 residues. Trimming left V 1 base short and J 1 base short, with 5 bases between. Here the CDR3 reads CASSLRIQETQYF. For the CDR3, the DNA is TGTGCCAGCAGCTTGCGTATCCAAGAGACCCAGTACTTC.

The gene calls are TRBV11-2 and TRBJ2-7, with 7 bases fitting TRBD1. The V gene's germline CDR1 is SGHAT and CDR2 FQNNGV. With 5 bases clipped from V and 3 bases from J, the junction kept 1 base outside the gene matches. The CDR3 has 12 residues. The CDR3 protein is CASSQGVYEQYF. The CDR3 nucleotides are TGTGCCAGCAGCCAGGGGGTCTACGAGCAGTACTTC.

The CDR3 loop reads CASSPEAPYEQYF. The CDR3, as DNA: TGCGCCAGCAGCCCGGAGGCCCCCTACGAGCAGTACTTC. The V call is TRBV5-1, the J call TRBJ2-7; D possibly corresponds to TRBD2 (5 bases). The germline V gene encodes CDR1 SGHRS and CDR2 YFSETQ. Trimming pared 4 bases from V and 2 bases from J, leaving 10 bases between. This CDR3 spans 13 amino acids.

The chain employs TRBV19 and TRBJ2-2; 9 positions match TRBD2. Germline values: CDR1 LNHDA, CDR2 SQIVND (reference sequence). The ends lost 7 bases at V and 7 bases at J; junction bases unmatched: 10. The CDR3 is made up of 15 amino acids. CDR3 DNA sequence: TGTGCCAGTACTGATGGCGGGGGGGCAGTCGGGGAGCTGTTTTTT. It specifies CASTDGGGAVGELFF.

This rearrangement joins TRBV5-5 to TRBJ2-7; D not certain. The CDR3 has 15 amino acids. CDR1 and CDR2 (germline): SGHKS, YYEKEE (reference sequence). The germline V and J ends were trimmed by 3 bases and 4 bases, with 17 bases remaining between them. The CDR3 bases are TGTGCCAGCAGCTCTATGCCGGTCCCCGCATACGAGCAGTACTTC. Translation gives CASSSMPVPAYEQYF.

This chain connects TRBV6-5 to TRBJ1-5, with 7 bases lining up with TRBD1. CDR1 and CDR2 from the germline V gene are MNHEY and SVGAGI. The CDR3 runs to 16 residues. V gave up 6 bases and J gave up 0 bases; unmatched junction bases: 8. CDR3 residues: CASSYTTGFSNQPQHF. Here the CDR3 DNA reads TGTGCCAGCAGCTACACGACAGGGTTTAGCAATCAGCCCCAGCATTTT.

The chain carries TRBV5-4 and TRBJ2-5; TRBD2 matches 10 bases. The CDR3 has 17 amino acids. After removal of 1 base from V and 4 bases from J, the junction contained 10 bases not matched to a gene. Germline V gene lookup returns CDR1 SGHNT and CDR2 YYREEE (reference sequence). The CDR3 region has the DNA TGTGCCAGCAGCTTGAGAGCGGGGGGGCGGGAGGTAGAGACCCAGTACTTC. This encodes CASSLRAGGREVETQYF.

CDR3 bases: TGCGCCAGCAGCGTCTCCGGGACCTACAATGAGCAGTTCTTC. Translated, it gives CASSVSGTYNEQFF. This chain links TRBV5-1 with TRBJ2-1, with a tentative D call TRBD2 (5 bases). The CDR3 sequence is 14 residues long. The germline gives CDR1 SGHRS, CDR2 YFSETQ. The V and J ends lost 4 bases and 2 bases respectively, with 10 bases between them.

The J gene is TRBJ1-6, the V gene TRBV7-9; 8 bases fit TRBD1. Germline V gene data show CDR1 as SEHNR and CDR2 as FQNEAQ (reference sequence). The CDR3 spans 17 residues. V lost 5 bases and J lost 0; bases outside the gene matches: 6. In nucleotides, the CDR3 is TGTGCCAGCAGCCCGCGGACAGGGTCCTCCTATAATTCACCCCTCCACTTT. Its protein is CASSPRTGSSYNSPLHF.

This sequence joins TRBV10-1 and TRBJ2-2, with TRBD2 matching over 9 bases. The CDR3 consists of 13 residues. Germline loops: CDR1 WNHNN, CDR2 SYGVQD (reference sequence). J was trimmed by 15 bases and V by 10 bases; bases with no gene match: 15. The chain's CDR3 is CAILPLERGAMFF. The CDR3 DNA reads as TGCGCCATCCTCCCTCTTGAGCGGGGGGCGATGTTTTTT.

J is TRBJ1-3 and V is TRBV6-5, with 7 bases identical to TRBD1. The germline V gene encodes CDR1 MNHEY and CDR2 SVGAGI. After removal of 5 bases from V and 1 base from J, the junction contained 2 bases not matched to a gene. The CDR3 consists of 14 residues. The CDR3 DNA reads TGTGCCAGCAGTAACAGGGGTTCTGGAAACACCATATATTTT. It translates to CASSNRGSGNTIYF.

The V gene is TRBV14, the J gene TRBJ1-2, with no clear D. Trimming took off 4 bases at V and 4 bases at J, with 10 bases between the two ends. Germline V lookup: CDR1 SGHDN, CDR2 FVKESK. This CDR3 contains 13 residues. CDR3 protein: CASSPTRIYGYTF. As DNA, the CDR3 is TGTGCCAGCAGCCCGACCAGGATCTATGGCTACACCTTC.